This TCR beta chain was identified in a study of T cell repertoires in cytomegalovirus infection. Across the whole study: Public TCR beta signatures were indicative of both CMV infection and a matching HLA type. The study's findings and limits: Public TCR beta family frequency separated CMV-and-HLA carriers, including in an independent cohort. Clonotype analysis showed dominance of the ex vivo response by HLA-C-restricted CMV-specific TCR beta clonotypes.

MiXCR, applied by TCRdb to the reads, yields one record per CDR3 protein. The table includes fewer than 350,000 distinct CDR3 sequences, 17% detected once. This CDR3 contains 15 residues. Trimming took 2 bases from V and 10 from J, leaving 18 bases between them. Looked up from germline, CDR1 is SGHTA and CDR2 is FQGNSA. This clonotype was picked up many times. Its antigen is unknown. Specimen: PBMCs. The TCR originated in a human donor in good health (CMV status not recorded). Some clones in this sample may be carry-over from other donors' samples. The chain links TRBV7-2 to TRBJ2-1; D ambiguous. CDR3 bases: TGTGCCAGCAGCTTATCTTCGGGCTTAGTAGGGGAGCAGTTCTTC. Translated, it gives CASSLSSGLVGEQFF.